The 12 T cell receptor beta chains reported below all come from one sample, sequenced in a study of T-cell memory formation after mild COVID-19. One entry per CDR3 protein, called by TCRdb with MiXCR from the 5' RACE reads. This table has 170,000 or so distinct CDR3 sequences, about a fifth appearing once. Sequenced material: PBMCs or a T cell subset sorted from them (not recorded which). The receptors here all came from an adult woman who had mild COVID-19 (a few samples of this study predate the infection). Cell type and time point are not known.

The gene calls are TRBV15 and TRBJ1-6; a possible D gene is TRBD1 (5 bases). Germline CDR1 LNHNV, CDR2 YYDKDF (reference sequence). The CDR3 consists of 13 residues. Trimming took off 3 bases at V and 6 bases at J, with 6 bases between the two ends. CDR3 in DNA: TGTGCCACCAGCAGTAGGGGTAATTCACCCCTCCACTTT. Protein product: CATSSRGNSPLHF.

This clonotype appeared a few times. The rearrangement joins TRBV29-1 to TRBJ2-1; D is perhaps TRBD1 (6 bases). Germline V gene data show CDR1 as SQVTM and CDR2 as ANQGSEA. The CDR3 sequence is 13 residues long. V was shortened by 6 bases and J by 2 bases, with 11 bases between the two germline ends. DNA for the CDR3: TGCAGCGTCACGGGACATACCTACAATGAGCAGTTCTTC. Amino acids: CSVTGHTYNEQFF.

A few counts support this clonotype. The chain couples TRBV24-1 to TRBJ2-1; 10 nucleotides match TRBD1. CDR1 and CDR2 from the germline V gene are KGHDR and SFDVKD. The CDR3 runs to 17 residues. V lost 5 bases, J lost 0 bases, and 6 bases stayed unmatched. The CDR3 is CATSGDRGQSSYNEQFF. The CDR3, as DNA: TGTGCCACCAGTGGGGACAGGGGACAAAGCTCCTACAATGAGCAGTTCTTC.

This chain links TRBV29-1 with TRBJ2-5; 9 bases align to TRBD1. The CDR3 is 17 residues long. Germline values: CDR1 SQVTM, CDR2 ANQGSEA. V shed 0 bases, J shed 2 bases, and the junction held 10 bases outside the gene matches. CDR3 loop: CSVEDPFDRGEQETQYF. The CDR3 nucleotides are TGCAGCGTTGAAGACCCATTTGACAGGGGGGAACAAGAGACCCAGTACTTC.

In this sample, this clonotype turned up a few times. This sequence joins TRBV19 and TRBJ1-1; maybe TRBD1 (5 bases). Trimming removed 4 bases from V and 5 bases from J, with 11 bases in between. Germline values: CDR1 LNHDA, CDR2 SQIVND (reference sequence). The length of the CDR3 is 13 residues. The CDR3: CASSTGAVTEAFF. The DNA of the CDR3 is TGTGCCAGTAGTACCGGGGCCGTGACTGAAGCTTTCTTT.

The CDR3 here is CSASRDRGLLYEQYF. DNA for the CDR3: TGCAGTGCTAGCCGGGACAGGGGACTCCTCTACGAGCAGTACTTC. This chain joins TRBV20-1 and TRBJ2-7, with 10 bases identical to TRBD1. Germline V gene data show CDR1 as DFQATT and CDR2 as SNEGSKA (reference sequence). After removal of 3 bases from V and 3 bases from J, the junction contained 8 bases not matched to a gene. The CDR3 has 15 residues.

By frequency in the sample, this clonotype is large. The chain is built from TRBV12-3 or TRBV12-4 and TRBJ2-7; 9 nucleotides align to TRBD1. Losses at the gene ends were 8 bases for V and 2 bases for J; bases not matched to a gene: 4. The CDR3 length is 13 residues. As DNA, the CDR3 is TGTGCCAGCCTTTGGACAGGGGCCTACGAGCAGTACTTC. Translating it yields CASLWTGAYEQYF.

The chain uses TRBV24-1 and TRBJ1-1; TRBD1 matches at 10 bases. The length of the CDR3 is 16 residues. Germline CDR1 and CDR2: KGHDR and SFDVKD. V shed 5 bases and J 2 bases; nucleotides not matched to a gene: 7. CDR3 sequence reads: CATSAADRGVNTEAFF. CDR3 DNA sequence: TGTGCCACCAGTGCCGCGGACAGGGGGGTTAACACTGAAGCTTTCTTT.

A note on this clonotype: A junction end diverges from the germline sequence, so it may reflect a read error. This chain links TRBV7-9 with TRBJ1-2, with 7 bases matching TRBD1. The CDR3 loop spans 14 amino acids. The germline V gene encodes CDR1 SEHNR and CDR2 FQNEAQ (reference sequence). The CDR3 spells CASTLQGSLYGYTF. DNA of the CDR3: TGTGCCAGCACCTTACAGGGGTCTCTTTATGGCTACACCTTC.

Turning to this clonotype: The junction differs from germline at one of its ends, possibly a read error. The rearrangement uses TRBV7-6 and TRBJ2-2; D perhaps matches TRBD2 (5 bases). The CDR3 length is 15 residues. Germline assignment: CDR1 SGHVS and CDR2 FNYEAQ. CDR3 nucleotides: TGTGCCAGCAGCATAACCCGGTCTGACACCGGGGAGCTGATTTTT. Translated, it gives CASSITRSDTGELIF. Complete variable domain (other parts from reference TRBV7-6 and TRBJ2-2): GAGVSQSPRYKVTKRGQDVALRCDPISGHVSLYWYRQALGQGPEFLTYFNYEAQQDKSGLPNDRFSAERPEGSISTLTIQRTEQRDSAMYRCASSITRSDTGELIFGEGSRLTVL.

This clonotype was observed a handful of times. The V and J genes are TRBV9 and TRBJ2-7, with no clear D. Germline V gene data show CDR1 as SGDLS and CDR2 as YYNGEE. CDR3 length: 16 residues. V lost 1 base and J 2 bases, leaving 16 bases between the germline ends. The CDR3 DNA reads TGTGCCAGCAGCGTATTAGGCGAAGCAGTAACCTACGAGCAGTACTTC. Translation gives CASSVLGEAVTYEQYF.

The V and J genes are TRBV9 and TRBJ1-1; D perhaps matches TRBD1 (6 bases). Deletions cut 0 bases from V and 5 bases from J, with 14 bases between. This CDR3 is built from 15 residues. Looked up from germline, CDR1 is SGDLS and CDR2 is YYNGEE. The CDR3 is CASSVVRGGETEAFF. CDR3 bases: TGTGCCAGCAGCGTAGTAAGGGGGGGGGAGACTGAAGCTTTCTTT.